This entry lists 18 T cell receptor beta chains sequenced from one sample in a study of cytomegalovirus exposure and HLA in healthy donors. The PCR had 60 Vbeta and 13 Jbeta primers. Profiling relied on immunoSEQ multiplex PCR, and the TCRdb table lists in-frame clones only, not all of them. The sample carries approximately 190,000 clones, approximately 80% recorded once. Sequencing was carried out using PBMCs. These receptors were collected from a woman between 18 and 29 years old in good health and CMV-seropositive.

The chain links TRBV27 to TRBJ2-7, with D tentatively TRBD1 (5 bases). Germline V gene sequence: CDR1 MNHEY, CDR2 SMNVEV (reference sequence). CDR3 size: 13 residues. V lost 3 bases and J lost 1, with 7 bases in between. DNA of the CDR3: TGTGCCAGCAGTTTGACAGATTCCTACGAGCAGTACTTC. Protein sequence: CASSLTDSYEQYF.

The chain links TRBV7-2 to TRBJ2-5; 8 nucleotides line up with TRBD1. This CDR3 is built from 14 residues. Germline CDR1 and CDR2: SGHTA and FQGNSA. J lost 10 bases, V lost 6 bases, and 13 bases had no gene match. The chain's CDR3 is CASSETPRGQDQYF. The CDR3 coding sequence is TGTGCCAGCAGTGAAACCCCCAGGGGGCAGGACCAGTACTTC.

The V and J genes are TRBV4-2 and TRBJ2-5, with D perhaps TRBD2 (5 bases). The CDR3 totals 15 residues. Germline loops: CDR1 LGHNA, CDR2 YNFKEQ. Trimming removed 3 bases from V and 5 bases from J, with 16 bases in between. For the CDR3, the DNA is TGTGCCAGCAGCCAGGCTCCGACTATCAGGGAGACCCAGTACTTC. This sequence encodes CASSQAPTIRETQYF.

The rearrangement links TRBV9 to TRBJ2-2; a weak D match, TRBD2 (5 bases). The CDR3 is 13 amino acids. V lost 7 bases, J lost 5 bases, and 12 bases lay in between. Germline CDR1 SGDLS, CDR2 YYNGEE. The CDR3 DNA sequence: TGTGCCAGCTCGAGCGGCTTTACCGGGGAGCTGTTTTTT. It translates to CASSSGFTGELFF.

The chain has TRBV6-5 and TRBJ1-2; weak D call: TRBD1 (5 bases). Germline-derived CDR1 and CDR2 are MNHEY and SVGAGI. CDR3 length equals 13 residues. V lost 5 bases and J lost 5, with 12 bases in between. CDR3 DNA sequence: TGTGCCAGCAGTACTCGGGGGAGATATGGCTACACCTTC. It specifies CASSTRGRYGYTF.

V usage is TRBV5-5 and J usage is TRBJ1-6, with no clear D. V lost 2 bases to trimming and J lost 10 bases, with 13 bases between them. CDR1 SGHKS and CDR2 YYEKEE come from the germline V gene (reference sequence). The CDR3 is 14 residues long. In DNA form, the CDR3 reads TGTGCCAGCAGCTTCGTCCCGGAGAACTCACCCCTCCACTTT. It encodes CASSFVPENSPLHF.

The chain joins TRBV2 to TRBJ2-7; D possibly corresponds to TRBD2 (5 bases). The CDR3 runs to 12 residues. Between the trimmed V and J ends, which lost 7 bases and 3 bases, there was a span of 10 bases. The germline gives CDR1 SNHLY, CDR2 FYNNEI. The CDR3 DNA reads TGTGCCAGCAACGGGGTAAACTACGAGCAGTACTTC. Its protein is CASNGVNYEQYF.

Comments on this clone: This sample also contains other DNA sequences that code for the same CDR3. The rearrangement uses TRBV5-1 and TRBJ1-6; a possible D gene is TRBD1 (5 bases). Trimming pared 0 bases from V and 7 bases from J, leaving 8 bases between. The CDR3 is 14 amino acids. Per germline, CDR1 SGHRS and CDR2 YFSETQ. The CDR3 bases are TGCGCCAGCAGCTTGGCCGACAGAAATTCACCCCTCCACTTT. This translates into CASSLADRNSPLHF.

V gene TRBV27 combines with J gene TRBJ2-7; D call uncertain. Between the trimmed V and J ends, which lost 6 bases and 2 bases, there was a span of 8 bases. This CDR3 has 12 amino acids. The germline CDR1 and CDR2 sequences are MNHEY and SMNVEV (reference sequence). CDR3 region: CASRGLAYEQYF. The CDR3 region has the DNA TGTGCCAGCAGGGGCCTCGCCTACGAGCAGTACTTC.

Only a few counts were recorded for this clone. The chain links TRBV2 to TRBJ2-2; 8 bases are shared with TRBD2. The CDR3 totals 14 residues. Trimming at V came to 8 bases and at J to 7 bases, leaving 9 bases not matched to a gene. CDR1 and CDR2 from the germline V gene are SNHLY and FYNNEI. CDR3 nucleotides: TGTGCCAGCGAACCGCGGGGGGTGGTCGGGGAGCTGTTTTTT. This translates into CASEPRGVVGELFF.

The V call is TRBV30, the J call TRBJ1-2; a weak D match, TRBD1 (5 bases). The CDR3 runs to 14 residues. V was pared by 4 bases and J by 4 bases, with 16 bases between. The germline CDR1 and CDR2 sequences are GTSNPN and SVGIG (reference sequence). The DNA of the CDR3 is TGTGCCTGGATTAAAGGGGAGGGGAGCTATGGCTACACCTTC. It specifies CAWIKGEGSYGYTF.

This clone was counted once. The V and J genes are TRBV7-8 and TRBJ2-3, with D possibly being TRBD2 (5 bases). V lost 1 base and J 2 bases, leaving 10 bases between the germline ends. CDR3 size: 15 residues. Germline V gene lookup returns CDR1 SGHVS and CDR2 FQNEAQ. This CDR3 reads CASSLESSPTDTQYF. CDR3 bases: TGTGCCAGCAGCTTAGAGTCTAGCCCCACAGATACGCAGTATTTT.

This clone was seen more than once but under ten times. V is TRBV6-5 and J is TRBJ2-7, with TRBD1 identical over 9 bases. This CDR3 contains 15 residues. From germline, CDR1 is MNHEY and CDR2 SVGAGI. The V gene end was trimmed by 6 bases and the J gene end by 2 bases; junction bases not matched to a gene: 8. The CDR3 loop reads CASRGRDRATYEQYF. The CDR3 coding sequence is TGTGCCAGCAGGGGCCGGGACAGGGCTACCTACGAGCAGTACTTC.

This rearrangement joins TRBV11-1 to TRBJ2-2; D remains ambiguous. The CDR3 is 13 amino acids. Germline-derived CDR1 and CDR2 are SGHAT and FQDESV (reference sequence). Trimming cost V 5 bases and J 6 bases, with 10 bases left between them. CDR3: CASSPDEAGELFF. CDR3 sequence (DNA): TGTGCCAGCAGCCCAGACGAGGCCGGGGAGCTGTTTTTT.

The chain links TRBV2 to TRBJ2-3; 8 bases agree with TRBD1. CDR3 length: 16 residues. CDR1 and CDR2 from the germline V gene are SNHLY and FYNNEI. J gave up 5 bases and V 3 bases, and 10 bases lay outside the gene matches. This CDR3 reads CASSDELAGGIDTQYF. CDR3 nucleotides: TGTGCCAGCAGTGACGAACTGGCAGGGGGCATAGATACGCAGTATTTT.

The chain couples TRBV10-1 to TRBJ2-1; 11 positions match TRBD2. Germline CDR1 reads WNHNN; CDR2 reads SYGVQD (reference sequence). The ends lost 1 base at V and 4 bases at J; junction bases unmatched: 15. The CDR3 extends over 20 amino acids. The DNA of the CDR3 is TGCGCCAGCAGTGAGTTGTGCCTAGCGGGGGGCTTACTTCAATACAATGAGCAGTTCTTC. Translation: CASSELCLAGGLLQYNEQFF.

J is TRBJ1-5 and V is TRBV28, with 7 bases lining up with TRBD1. There are 14 residues in the CDR3. Trimming took 3 bases from V and 1 from J; bases not matched to a gene: 0. CDR1 is MDHEN, CDR2 SYDVKM, per germline. The CDR3 reads CASSLGQSNQPQHF. The CDR3, as DNA: TGTGCCAGCAGTTTGGGACAGAGCAATCAGCCCCAGCATTTT.

CDR3 DNA sequence: TGTGCCAGCAGCTTGACTAGCGGGCTTCAGTTCTTC. Encoded protein: CASSLTSGLQFF. The chain combines TRBV7-9 with TRBJ2-1; TRBD2 aligns across 10 bases. The CDR3 extends over 12 amino acids. V lost 3 bases to trimming and J lost 13 bases; unmatched junction nucleotides: 3. In germline, CDR1 is SEHNR, CDR2 FQNEAQ (reference sequence).